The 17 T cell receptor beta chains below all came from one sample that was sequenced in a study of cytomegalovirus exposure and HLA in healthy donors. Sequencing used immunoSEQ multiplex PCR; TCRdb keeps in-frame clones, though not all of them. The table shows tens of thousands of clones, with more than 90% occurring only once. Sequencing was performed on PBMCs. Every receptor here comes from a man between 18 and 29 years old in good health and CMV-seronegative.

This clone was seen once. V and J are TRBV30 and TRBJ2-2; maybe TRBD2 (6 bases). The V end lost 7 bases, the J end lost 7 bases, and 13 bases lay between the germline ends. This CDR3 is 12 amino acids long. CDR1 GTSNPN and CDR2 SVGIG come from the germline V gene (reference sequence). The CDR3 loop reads CASSPGGGELFF. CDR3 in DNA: TGTGCCTCGAGCCCCGGGGGCGGGGAGCTGTTTTTT.

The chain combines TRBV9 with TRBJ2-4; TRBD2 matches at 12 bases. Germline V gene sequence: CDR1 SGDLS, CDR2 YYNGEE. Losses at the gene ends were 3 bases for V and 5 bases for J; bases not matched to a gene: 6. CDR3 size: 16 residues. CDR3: CASSASTSGRQNIQYF. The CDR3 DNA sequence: TGTGCCAGCAGCGCCTCGACTAGCGGGAGACAAAACATTCAGTACTTC.

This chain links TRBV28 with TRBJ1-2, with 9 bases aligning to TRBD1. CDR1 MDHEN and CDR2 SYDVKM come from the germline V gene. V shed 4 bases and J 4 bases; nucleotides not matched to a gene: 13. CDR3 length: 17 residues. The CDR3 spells CASSSPPGTGSLYGYTF. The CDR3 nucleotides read TGTGCCAGCAGTTCGCCCCCCGGGACAGGGAGTCTCTATGGCTACACCTTC.

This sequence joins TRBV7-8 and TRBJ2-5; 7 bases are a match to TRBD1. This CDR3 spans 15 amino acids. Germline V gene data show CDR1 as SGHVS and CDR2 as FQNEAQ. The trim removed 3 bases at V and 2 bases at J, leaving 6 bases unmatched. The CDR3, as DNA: TGTGCCAGCAGCTTGGGACAGCAGTTGCAAGAGACCCAGTACTTC. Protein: CASSLGQQLQETQYF.

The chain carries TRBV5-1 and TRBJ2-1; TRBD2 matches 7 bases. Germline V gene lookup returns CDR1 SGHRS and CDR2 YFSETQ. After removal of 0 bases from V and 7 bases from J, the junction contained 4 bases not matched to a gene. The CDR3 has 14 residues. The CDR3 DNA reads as TGCGCCAGCAGCTTGGGCGGGAGTGAGAATGAGCAGTTCTTC. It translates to CASSLGGSENEQFF.

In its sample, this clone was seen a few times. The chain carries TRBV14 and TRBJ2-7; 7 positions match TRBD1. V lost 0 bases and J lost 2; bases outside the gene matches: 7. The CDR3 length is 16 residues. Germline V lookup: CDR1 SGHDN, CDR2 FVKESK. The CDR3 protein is CASSQERYRGAYEQYF. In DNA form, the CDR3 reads TGTGCCAGCAGCCAAGAGAGGTACAGGGGAGCCTACGAGCAGTACTTC.

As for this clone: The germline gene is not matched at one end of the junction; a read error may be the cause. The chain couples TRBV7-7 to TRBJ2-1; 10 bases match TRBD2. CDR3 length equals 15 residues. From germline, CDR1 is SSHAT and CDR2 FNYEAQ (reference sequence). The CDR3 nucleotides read TGTGCTAGCAGCCCCGTCGGAGCGGGAGGGTCTGAGCAGTTCTTC. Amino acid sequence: CASSPVGAGGSEQFF.

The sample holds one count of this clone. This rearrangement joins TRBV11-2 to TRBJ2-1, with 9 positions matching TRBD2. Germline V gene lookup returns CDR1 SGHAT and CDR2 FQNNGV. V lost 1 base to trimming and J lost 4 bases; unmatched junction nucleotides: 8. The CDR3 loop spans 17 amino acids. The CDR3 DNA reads TGTGCCAGCAGCTTAGTGGGGCTAGCGGGGTCATACAATGAGCAGTTCTTC. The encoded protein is CASSLVGLAGSYNEQFF.

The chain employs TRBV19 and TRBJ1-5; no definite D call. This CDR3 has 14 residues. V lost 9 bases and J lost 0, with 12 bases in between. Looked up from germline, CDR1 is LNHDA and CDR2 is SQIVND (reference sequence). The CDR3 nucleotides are TGTGCCAGGGAGGGCGGGTATAGCAATCAGCCCCAGCATTTT. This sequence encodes CAREGGYSNQPQHF.

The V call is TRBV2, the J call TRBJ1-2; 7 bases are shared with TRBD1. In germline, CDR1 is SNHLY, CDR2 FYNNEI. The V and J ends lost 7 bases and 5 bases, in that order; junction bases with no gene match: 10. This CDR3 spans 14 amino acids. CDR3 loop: CASNQGGLRYGYTF. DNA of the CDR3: TGTGCCAGCAACCAAGGGGGCTTGAGATATGGCTACACCTTC.

The CDR3 DNA follows: TGCGCCAGCAGCAACAATCGACTAGCGGGAGGAATCTATGAGCAGTTCTTC. Protein sequence: CASSNNRLAGGIYEQFF. The chain carries TRBV4-1 and TRBJ2-1, with 13 nucleotides matching TRBD2. The germline V gene has CDR1 MGHRA and CDR2 YSYEKL. V dropped 5 bases and J dropped 8; count of bases not matched to a gene: 12. The CDR3 has 17 residues.

Written as DNA, the CDR3 is TGCAGCGTGGAACAGGGTAACACCGGGGAGCTGTTTTTT. Encoded protein: CSVEQGNTGELFF. The chain is built from TRBV29-1 and TRBJ2-2, with a tentative D call TRBD1 (6 bases). The CDR3 contains 13 residues. Germline CDR1 is SQVTM and CDR2 is ANQGSEA. Between the trimmed V and J ends, which lost 6 bases and 2 bases, there was a span of 10 bases.

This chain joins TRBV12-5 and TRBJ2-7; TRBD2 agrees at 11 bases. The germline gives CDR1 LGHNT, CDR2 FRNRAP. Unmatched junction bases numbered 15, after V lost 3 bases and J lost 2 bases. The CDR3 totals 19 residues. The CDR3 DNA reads TGTGCTAGTGGTTTATGCTGCAAAAATACTAGCGGGAGAGCCTACGAGCAGTACTTC. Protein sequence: CASGLCCKNTSGRAYEQYF.

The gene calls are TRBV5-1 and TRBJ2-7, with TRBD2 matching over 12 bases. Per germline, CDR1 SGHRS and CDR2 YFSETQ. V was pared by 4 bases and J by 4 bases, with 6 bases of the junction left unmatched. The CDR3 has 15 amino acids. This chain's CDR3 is CASSVTSGRSYEQYF. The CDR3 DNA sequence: TGCGCCAGCAGCGTAACTAGCGGGAGGTCATACGAGCAGTACTTC.

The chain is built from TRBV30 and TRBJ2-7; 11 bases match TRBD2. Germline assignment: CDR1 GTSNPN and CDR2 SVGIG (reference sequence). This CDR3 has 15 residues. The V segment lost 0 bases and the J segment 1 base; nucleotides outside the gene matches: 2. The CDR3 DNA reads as TGTGCCTGGAGTGTGGGACTAGCGGATTCCTACGAGCAGTACTTC. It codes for CAWSVGLADSYEQYF.

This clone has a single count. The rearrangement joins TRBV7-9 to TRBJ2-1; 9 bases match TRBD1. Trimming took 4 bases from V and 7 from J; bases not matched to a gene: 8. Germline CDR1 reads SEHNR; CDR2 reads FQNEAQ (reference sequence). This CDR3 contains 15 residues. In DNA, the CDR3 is TGTGCCAGCAGCTCAGTGGGGACAGGGCTTAATGAGCAGTTCTTC. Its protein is CASSSVGTGLNEQFF. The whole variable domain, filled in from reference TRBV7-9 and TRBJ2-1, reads DTGVSQNPRHKITKRGQNVTFRCDPISEHNRLYWYRQTLGQGPEFLTYFQNEAQLEKSRLLSDRFSAERPKGSFSTLEIQRTEQGDSAMYLCASSSVGTGLNEQFFGPGTRLTVL.

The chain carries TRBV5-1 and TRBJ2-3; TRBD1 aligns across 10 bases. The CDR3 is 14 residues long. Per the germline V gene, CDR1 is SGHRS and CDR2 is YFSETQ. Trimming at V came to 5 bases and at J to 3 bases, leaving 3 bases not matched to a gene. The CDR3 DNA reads TGCGCCAGCAGTCCGGGACAGGGGACAGATACGCAGTATTTT. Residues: CASSPGQGTDTQYF.